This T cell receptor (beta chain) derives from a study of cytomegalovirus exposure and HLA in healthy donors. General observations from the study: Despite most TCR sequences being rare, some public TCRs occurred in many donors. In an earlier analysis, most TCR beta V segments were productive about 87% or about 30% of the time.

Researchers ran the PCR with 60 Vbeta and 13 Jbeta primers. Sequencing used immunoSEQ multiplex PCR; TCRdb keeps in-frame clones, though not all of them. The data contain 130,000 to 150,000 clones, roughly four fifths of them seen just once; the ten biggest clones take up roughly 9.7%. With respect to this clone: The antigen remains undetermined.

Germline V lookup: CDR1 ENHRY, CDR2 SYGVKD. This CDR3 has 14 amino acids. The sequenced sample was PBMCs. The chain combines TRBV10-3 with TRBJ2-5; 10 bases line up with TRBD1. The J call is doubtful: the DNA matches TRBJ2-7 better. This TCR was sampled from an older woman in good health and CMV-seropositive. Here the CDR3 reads CAIRSTGGAYEQYF. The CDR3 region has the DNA TGTGCCATCAGATCGACAGGGGGCGCGTACGAGCAGTACTTC.